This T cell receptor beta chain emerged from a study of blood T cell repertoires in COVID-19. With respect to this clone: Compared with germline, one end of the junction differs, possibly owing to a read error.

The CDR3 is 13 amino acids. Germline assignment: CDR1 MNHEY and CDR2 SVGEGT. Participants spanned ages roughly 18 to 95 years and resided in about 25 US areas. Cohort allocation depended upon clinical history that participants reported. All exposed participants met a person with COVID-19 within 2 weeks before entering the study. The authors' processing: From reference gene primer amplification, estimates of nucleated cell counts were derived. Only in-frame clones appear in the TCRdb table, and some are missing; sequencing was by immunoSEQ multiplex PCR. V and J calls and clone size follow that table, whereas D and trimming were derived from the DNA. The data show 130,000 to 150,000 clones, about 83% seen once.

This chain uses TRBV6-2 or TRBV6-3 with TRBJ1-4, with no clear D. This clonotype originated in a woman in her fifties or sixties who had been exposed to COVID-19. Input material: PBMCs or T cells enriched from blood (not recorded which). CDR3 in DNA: TGTGCCAGCAGTTACTCCGCCGGATCGAGAGGAGCTTTT. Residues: CASSYSAGSRGAF.